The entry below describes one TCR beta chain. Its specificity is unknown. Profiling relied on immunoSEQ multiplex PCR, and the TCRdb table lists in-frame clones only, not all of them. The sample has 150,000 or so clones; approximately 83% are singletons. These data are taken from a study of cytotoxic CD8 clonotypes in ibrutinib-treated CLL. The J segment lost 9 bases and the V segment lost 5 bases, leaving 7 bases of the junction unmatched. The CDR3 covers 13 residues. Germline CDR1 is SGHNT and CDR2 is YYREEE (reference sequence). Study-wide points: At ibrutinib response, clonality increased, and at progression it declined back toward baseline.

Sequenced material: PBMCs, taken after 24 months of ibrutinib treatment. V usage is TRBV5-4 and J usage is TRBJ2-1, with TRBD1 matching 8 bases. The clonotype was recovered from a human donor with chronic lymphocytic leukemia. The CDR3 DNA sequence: TGTGCCAGCAGTTACGGACAGGGCGGTGAGCAGTTCTTC. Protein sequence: CASSYGQGGEQFF.